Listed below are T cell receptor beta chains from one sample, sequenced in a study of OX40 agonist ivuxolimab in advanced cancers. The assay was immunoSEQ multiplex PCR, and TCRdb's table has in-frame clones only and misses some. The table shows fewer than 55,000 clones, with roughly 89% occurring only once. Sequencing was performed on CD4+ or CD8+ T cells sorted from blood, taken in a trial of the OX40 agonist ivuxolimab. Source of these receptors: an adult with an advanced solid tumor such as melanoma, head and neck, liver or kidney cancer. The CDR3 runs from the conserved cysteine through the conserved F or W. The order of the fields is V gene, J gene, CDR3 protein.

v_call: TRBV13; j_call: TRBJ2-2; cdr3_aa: CASSTQGARYTGELFF
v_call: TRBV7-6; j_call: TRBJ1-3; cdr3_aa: CASSFTLEGPGDTIYF
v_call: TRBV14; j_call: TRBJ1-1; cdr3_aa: CASSQVWNTEAFF
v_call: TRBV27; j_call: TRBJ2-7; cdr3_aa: CASSLTVTYEQYF
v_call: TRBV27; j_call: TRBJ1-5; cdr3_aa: CASSPLTGRGYSNQPQHF
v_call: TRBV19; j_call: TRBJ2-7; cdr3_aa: CASSIGRVYEQYF
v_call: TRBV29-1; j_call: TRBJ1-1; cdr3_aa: CSVEGEWGNTEAFF
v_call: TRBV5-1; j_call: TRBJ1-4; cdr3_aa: CASSGAWGPTTNEKLFF
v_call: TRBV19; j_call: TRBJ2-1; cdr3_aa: CASSTETGVTYNEQFF
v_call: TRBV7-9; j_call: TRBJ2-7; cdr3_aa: CASSSTYYEQYF
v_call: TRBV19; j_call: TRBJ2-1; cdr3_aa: CASSKDRDPFDEQFF
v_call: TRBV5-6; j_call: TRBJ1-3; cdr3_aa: CASSPDSVVSGNTIYF
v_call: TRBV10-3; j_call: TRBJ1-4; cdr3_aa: CAIRDLGQPGGKLFF
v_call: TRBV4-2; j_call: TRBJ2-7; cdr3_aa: CASSQEGTSDYYEQYF
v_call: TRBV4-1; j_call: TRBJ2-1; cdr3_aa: CASRSPGDEQFF
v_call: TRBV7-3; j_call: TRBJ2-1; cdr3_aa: CASSPHLAGGPNEQFF
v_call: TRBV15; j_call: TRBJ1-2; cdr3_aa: CATSRDFGDRGRGGYTF
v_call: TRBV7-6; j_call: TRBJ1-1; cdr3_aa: CASSSGQGARPFF
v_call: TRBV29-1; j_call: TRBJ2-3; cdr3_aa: CSVEKMAGVLADTQYF
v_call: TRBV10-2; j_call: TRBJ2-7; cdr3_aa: CASSVLDRAYEQYF
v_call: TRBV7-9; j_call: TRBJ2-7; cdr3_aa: CASSMNYEQYF
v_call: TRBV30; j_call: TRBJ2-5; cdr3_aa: CAWSGPGLAGGPIFETQYF
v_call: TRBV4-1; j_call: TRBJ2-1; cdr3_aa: CASSQDRAGGPHNEQFF
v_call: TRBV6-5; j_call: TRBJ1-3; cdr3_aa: CASSSGVVGSGNTIYF
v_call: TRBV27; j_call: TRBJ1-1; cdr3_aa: CASSFSGMGTEAFF
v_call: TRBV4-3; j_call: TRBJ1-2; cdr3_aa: CASSQERGRTHLEGYTF
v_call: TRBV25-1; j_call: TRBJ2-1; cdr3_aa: CASNPGLIPYNEQFF
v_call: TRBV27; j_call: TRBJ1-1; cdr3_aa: CASSLRGNTEAFF
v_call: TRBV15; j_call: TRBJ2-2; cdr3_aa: CATSRGRLAENTGELFF
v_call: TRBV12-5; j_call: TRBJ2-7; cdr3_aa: CASGAPGQPKASPYTVYEQYF
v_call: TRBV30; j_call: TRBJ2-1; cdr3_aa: CAWRGGAGIDEQFF
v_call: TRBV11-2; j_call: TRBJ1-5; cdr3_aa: CASSLDAGSNQPQHF
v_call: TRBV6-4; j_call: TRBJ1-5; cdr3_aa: CASHRFQPQHF
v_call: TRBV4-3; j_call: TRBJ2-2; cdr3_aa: CASRTLGEYSGELFF
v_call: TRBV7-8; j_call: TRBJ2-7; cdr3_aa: CASSLGDRAPIDEQYF
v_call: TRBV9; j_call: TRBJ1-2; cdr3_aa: CASSVEGLYYGYTF
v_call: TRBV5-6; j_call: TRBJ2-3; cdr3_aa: CASSLAGISTDTQYF
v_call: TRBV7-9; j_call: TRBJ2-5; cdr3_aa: CASSFHRTPWETQYF
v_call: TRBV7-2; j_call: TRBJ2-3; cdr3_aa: CASSWGGARRTDTQYF
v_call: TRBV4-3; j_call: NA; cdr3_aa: CASSQDRDFAYEQYF
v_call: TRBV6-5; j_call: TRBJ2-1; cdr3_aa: CASSLTGGRDNEQFF
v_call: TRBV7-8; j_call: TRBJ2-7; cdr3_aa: CASSRDSTSYEQYF
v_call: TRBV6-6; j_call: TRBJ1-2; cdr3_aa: CASIPTMGGNYGYTF
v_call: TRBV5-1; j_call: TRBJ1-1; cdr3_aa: CASSLTGLGTEAFF
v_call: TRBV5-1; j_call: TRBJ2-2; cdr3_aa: CASSLMGVMNTGELFF
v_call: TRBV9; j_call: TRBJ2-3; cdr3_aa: CASSAGFRTSGFTDTQYF
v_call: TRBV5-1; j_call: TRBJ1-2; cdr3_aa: CASSTRQGGSLGYTF
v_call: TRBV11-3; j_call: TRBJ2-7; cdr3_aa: CASSLAVGPYEQYF
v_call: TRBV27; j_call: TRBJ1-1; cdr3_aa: CASSLDRGNTEAFF
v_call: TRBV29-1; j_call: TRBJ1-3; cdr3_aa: CSVGSPGRIYF
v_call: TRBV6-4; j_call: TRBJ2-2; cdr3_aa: CASSDSIVQPDFPGELFF
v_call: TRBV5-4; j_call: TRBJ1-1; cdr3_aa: CASSLGREEAFF
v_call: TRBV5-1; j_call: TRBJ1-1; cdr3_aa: CASSLGTGDYLGTEAFF
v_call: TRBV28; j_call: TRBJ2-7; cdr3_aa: CASSFTTGGIYEQYF
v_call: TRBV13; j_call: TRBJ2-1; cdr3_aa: CASSAGTGGDEQFF
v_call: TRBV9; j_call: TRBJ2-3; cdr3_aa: CASSVGSLAGAGDTQYF
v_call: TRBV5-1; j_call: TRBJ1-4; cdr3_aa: CASSSGTGTNEKLFF
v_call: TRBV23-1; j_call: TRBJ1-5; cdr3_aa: CASSQPGQSNQPQHF
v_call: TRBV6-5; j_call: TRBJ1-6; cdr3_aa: CASSSPGQDTPLHF